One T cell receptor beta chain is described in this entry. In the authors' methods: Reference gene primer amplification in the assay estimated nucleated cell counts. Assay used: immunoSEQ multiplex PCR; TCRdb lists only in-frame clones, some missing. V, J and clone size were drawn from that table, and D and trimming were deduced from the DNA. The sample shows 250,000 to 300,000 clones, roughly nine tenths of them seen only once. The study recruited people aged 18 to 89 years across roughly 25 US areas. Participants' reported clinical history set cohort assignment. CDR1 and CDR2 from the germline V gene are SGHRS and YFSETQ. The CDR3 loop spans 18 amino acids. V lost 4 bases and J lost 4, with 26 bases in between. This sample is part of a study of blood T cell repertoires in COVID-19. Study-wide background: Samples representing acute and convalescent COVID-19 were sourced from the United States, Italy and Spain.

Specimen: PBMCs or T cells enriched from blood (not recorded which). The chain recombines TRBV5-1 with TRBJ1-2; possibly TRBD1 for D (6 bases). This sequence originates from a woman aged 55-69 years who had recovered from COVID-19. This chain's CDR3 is CASSPEPTGLMGSYGYTF. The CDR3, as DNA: TGCGCCAGCAGCCCCGAGCCGACAGGACTCATGGGATCCTATGGCTACACCTTC.